This TCR beta chain was captured by sequencing in a study of cytomegalovirus exposure and HLA in healthy donors. Findings and caveats of the study: First-cohort TCR clusters tended to co-occur in the roughly 120 validation repertoires, a later analysis found. Some TCR beta chains (roughly 150 of them) were listed as cytomegalovirus-associated.

This clone was seen once. The antigen remains undetermined. Assay: immunoSEQ multiplex PCR; the TCRdb copy retains only in-frame clones and omits some. The sample shows approximately 150,000 clones, over 80% of them seen only once. The approximately 120-subject validation cohort, separate from the roughly 700-subject first cohort, included the donors. Sequencing used PBMCs. The origin of this receptor is a man aged 18 to 35 in good health and CMV-seropositive.

The CDR3 region is CASSRTGSSYEQYF. CDR3 DNA sequence: TGCGCCAGCAGCCGGACAGGGAGCTCCTACGAGCAGTACTTC. V gene TRBV4-1 combines with J gene TRBJ2-7; TRBD1 agrees at 8 bases. Germline V CDR1 and CDR2: MGHRA, YSYEKL. Trimming at V came to 4 bases and at J to 0 bases, leaving 2 bases not matched to a gene. The CDR3 runs to 14 residues.